The 9 T cell receptor beta chains reported below all come from one sample, sequenced in a study of blood T cell repertoires in COVID-19. Using immunoSEQ multiplex PCR, the repertoire was profiled, and TCRdb retains in-frame clones only, with some absent. Counted here are under 300,000 clones, about 87% occurring once; the ten biggest clones make up about 3%. Sequenced sample: PBMCs or T cells enriched from blood (not recorded which). The receptors were sampled from a woman in her fifties or sixties who had recovered from COVID-19.

Here the CDR3 reads CASSPGTGTYIQYF. Here the CDR3 DNA reads TGTGCCAGCAGTCCCGGGACAGGGACCTACATTCAGTACTTC. The V call is TRBV7-3, the J call TRBJ2-4, with 9 bases lining up with TRBD1. V shed 6 bases, J shed 8 bases, and the junction held 8 bases outside the gene matches. The CDR3 runs to 14 residues. Germline CDR1 SGHTA, CDR2 FQGTGA.

The chain has TRBV4-2 and TRBJ2-5; 10 positions match TRBD2. V was clipped by 5 bases and J by 0 bases; unmatched bases: 6. CDR1 LGHNA and CDR2 YNFKEQ come from the germline V gene. The CDR3 contains 16 residues. The CDR3 reads CASSSSLAGDQETQYF. DNA for the CDR3: TGTGCCAGCAGCTCAAGTCTAGCGGGAGACCAAGAGACCCAGTACTTC.

The genes are TRBV28 and TRBJ1-2, with a possible D match to TRBD1 (5 bases). Trimming removed 6 bases at V and 0 bases at J, with 8 bases between. The CDR3 has 13 amino acids. Per the germline V gene, CDR1 is MDHEN and CDR2 is SYDVKM. CDR3 protein: CASRKTANYGYTF. In nucleotides, the CDR3 is TGTGCCAGCAGAAAGACAGCTAACTATGGCTACACCTTC.

The V call is TRBV24-1, the J call TRBJ2-1, with 8 bases fitting TRBD2. The V segment lost 6 bases and the J segment 9 bases; nucleotides outside the gene matches: 12. This CDR3 spans 15 amino acids. In germline, CDR1 is KGHDR, CDR2 SFDVKD. This CDR3 is CATSPKGGRLSEQFF. CDR3 sequence (DNA): TGTGCCACCAGTCCCAAGGGCGGGAGGCTTAGTGAGCAGTTCTTC.

This clone came up a few times. This chain joins TRBV5-3 and TRBJ1-2; D uncertain. TRBV5-3 is an open reading frame, and its role is uncertain. V lost 2 bases to trimming and J lost 0 bases, with 23 bases between them. The CDR3 runs to 19 residues. The CDR3 here is CARSFPRAVPPTANYGYTF. The CDR3 DNA sequence: TGTGCCAGAAGCTTTCCCCGCGCGGTACCCCCCACCGCTAACTATGGCTACACCTTC.

This clone was counted a single time. The chain uses TRBV23-1 and TRBJ2-5, with 8 bases identical to TRBD1. TRBV23-1 is sorted into the ORF group, with uncertain function. CDR3 length: 15 amino acids. Trimming cost V 1 base and J 3 bases; bases outside gene matches: 4. CDR3 DNA sequence: TGCGCCAGCAGTCAATTTCAGGGGGCCGAAGAGACCCAGTACTTC. Translation: CASSQFQGAEETQYF.

This clone was seen a few times. This sequence joins TRBV18 and TRBJ1-1, with D unresolved. CDR1 and CDR2 from the germline V gene are KGHSH and LQKENI. CDR3 length: 14 amino acids. The V end was cut by 1 base, the J end by 10 bases, with 16 bases between. CDR3 DNA sequence: TGTGCCAGCTCACCACTTCAGTCAGGAACGGCAGCTTTCTTT. It specifies CASSPLQSGTAAFF.

This clone was detected only once. The chain is built from TRBV27 and TRBJ1-2, with D possibly being TRBD1 (6 bases). Trimming removed 5 bases from V and 6 bases from J, with 10 bases in between. The germline gives CDR1 MNHEY, CDR2 SMNVEV (reference sequence). The CDR3 loop spans 12 amino acids. This CDR3 is CASSNRDHGYTF. DNA for the CDR3: TGTGCCAGCAGTAACAGGGACCATGGCTACACCTTC.

This chain joins TRBV19 and TRBJ1-2; D uncertain. Germline CDR1 and CDR2: LNHDA and SQIVND (reference sequence). The CDR3 extends over 14 amino acids. The V end was cut by 5 bases, the J end by 5 bases, with 15 bases between. The CDR3 loop reads CASSPGVMAYGYTF. The CDR3 nucleotides are TGTGCCAGTAGTCCTGGAGTGATGGCATATGGCTACACCTTC.